This TCR beta chain was profiled in a study of neurological immune-mediated disorders. This clonotype appeared many times. The antigen is not known. 5'RACE with 10-nucleotide random UMIs generated the cDNA. TCRdb reprocessed the 5' RACE reads with MiXCR, giving one entry per CDR3 protein. The data show roughly 65,000 distinct CDR3 sequences, around 5% seen once. For the unsorted libraries, 2 million PBMCs stored at -80 C served as input. Study observations and caveats: Clinical and MRI features did not associate with the cluster found in multiple sclerosis patients. Phylogenetic grouping assigned the repertoires of 18 of 34 multiple sclerosis patients to a single cluster of related CDR3 sequences. This cluster may be a repertoire-level signature.

The V end lost 0 bases, the J end lost 4 bases, and 10 bases lay between the germline ends. The CDR3 totals 15 residues. CDR1 is SGHRS and CDR2 is YFSETQ in the germline V gene. V is TRBV5-1 and J is TRBJ2-2, with D hard to call. The TCR originated in a human donor with multiple sclerosis. The donor label of this sample is uncertain. Source material: PBMCs. CDR3 amino acids: CASSLVPDPTGELFF. As DNA, the CDR3 is TGCGCCAGCAGCTTGGTGCCGGATCCCACCGGGGAGCTGTTTTTT.